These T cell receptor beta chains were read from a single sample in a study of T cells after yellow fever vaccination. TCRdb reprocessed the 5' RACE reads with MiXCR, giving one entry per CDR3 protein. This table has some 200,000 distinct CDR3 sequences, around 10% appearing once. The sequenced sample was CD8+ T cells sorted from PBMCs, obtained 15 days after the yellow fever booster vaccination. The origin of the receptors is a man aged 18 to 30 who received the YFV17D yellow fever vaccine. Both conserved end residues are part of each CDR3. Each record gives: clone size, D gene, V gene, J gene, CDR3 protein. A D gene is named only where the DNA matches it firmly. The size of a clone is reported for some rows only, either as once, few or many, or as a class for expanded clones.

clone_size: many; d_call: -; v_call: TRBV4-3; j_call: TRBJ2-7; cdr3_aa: CASSQGQLFYEQYF
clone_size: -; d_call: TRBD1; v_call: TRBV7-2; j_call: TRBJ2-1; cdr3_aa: CASSRPRDRATREQFF
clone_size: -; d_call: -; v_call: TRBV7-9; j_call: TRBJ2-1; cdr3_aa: CASSLSRGTYNEQFF
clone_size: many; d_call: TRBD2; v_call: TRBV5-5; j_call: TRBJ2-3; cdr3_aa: CASRAIPSGGTDTQYF
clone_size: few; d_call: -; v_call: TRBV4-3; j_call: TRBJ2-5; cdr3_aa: CASSQDLGVGETQYF
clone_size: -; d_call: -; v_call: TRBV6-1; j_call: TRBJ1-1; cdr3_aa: CASSEATYRVQAFF
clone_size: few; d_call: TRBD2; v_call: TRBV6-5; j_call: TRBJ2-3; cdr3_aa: CASSYRGGRTQYF
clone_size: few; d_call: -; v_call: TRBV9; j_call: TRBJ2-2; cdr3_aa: CASSVDGGGQVGELFF
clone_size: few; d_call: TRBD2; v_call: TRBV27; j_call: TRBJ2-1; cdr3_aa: CASSFASGGVEQFF
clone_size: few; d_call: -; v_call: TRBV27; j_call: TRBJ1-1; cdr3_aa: CASSSSGVEAFF
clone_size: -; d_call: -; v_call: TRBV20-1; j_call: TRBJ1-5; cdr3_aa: CSASNQEAYQPQHF
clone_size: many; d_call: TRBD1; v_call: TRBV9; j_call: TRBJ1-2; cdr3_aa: CASSVGDRVNYGYTF
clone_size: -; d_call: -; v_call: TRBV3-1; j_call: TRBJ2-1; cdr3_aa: CASSQDPAGGGFHEQFF
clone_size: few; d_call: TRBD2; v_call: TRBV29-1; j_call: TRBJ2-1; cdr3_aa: CSVCDLSGASYNEQFF
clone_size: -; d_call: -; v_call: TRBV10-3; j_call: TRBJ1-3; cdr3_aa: CAISDPGGSGNTIYF
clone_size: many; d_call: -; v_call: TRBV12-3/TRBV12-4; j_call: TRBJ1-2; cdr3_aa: CASSPTGSYGYTF
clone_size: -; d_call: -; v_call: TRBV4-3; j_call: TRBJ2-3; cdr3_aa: CASSQDGDTRLTDTQYF
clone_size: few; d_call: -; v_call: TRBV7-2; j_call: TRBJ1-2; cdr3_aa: CASSSGGGGYGYTF
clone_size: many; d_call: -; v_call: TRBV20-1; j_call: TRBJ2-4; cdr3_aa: CSANTAGRIQYF
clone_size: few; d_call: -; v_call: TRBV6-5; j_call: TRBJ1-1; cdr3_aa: CASSGGEVFGTEAFF
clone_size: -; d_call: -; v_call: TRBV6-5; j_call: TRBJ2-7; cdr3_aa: CASSPFNLAPGYEQYF
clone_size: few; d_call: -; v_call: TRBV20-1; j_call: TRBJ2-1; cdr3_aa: CSASVRGSPFPYNEQFF
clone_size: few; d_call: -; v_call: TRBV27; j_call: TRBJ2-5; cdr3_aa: CASSTTWEYQETQYF
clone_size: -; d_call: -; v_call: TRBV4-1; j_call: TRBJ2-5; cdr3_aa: CASSQDGWAQYF
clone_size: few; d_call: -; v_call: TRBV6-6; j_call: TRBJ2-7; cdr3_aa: CASSYSGQPSYEQYF
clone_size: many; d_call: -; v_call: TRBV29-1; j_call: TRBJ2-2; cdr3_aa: CSVDRENTGELFF
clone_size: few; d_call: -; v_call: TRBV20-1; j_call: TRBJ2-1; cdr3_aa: CSSRARSYNEQFF